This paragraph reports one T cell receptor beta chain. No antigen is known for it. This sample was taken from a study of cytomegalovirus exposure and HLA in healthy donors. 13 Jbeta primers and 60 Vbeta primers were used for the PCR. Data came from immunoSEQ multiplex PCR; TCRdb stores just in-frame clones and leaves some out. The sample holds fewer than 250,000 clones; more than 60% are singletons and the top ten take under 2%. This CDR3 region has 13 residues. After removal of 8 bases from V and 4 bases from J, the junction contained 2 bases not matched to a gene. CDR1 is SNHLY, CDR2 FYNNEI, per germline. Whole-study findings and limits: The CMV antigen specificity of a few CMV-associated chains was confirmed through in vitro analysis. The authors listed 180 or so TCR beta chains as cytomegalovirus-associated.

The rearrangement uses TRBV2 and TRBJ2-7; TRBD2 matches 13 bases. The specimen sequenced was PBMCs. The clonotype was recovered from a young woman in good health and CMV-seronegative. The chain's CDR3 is CASGTSGAYEQYF. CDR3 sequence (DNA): TGTGCCAGCGGGACTAGCGGGGCTTACGAGCAGTACTTC.